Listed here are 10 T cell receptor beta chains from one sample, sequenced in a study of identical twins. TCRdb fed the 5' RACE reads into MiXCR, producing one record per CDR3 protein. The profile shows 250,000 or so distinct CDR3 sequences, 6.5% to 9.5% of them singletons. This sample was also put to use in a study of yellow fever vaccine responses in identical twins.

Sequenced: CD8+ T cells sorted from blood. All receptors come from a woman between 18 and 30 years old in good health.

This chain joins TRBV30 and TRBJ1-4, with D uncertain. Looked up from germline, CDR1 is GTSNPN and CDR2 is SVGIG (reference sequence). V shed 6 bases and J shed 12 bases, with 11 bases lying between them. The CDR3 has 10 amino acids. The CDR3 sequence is CACSAEELFF. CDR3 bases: TGTGCCTGTTCGGCTGAGGAACTGTTTTTT.

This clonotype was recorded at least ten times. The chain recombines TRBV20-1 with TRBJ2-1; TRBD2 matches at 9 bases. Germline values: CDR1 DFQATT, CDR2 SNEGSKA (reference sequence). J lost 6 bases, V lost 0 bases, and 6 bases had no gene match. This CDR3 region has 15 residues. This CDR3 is CSARDLREGINEQFF. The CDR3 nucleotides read TGCAGTGCTAGAGATTTGCGGGAGGGAATCAATGAGCAGTTCTTC.

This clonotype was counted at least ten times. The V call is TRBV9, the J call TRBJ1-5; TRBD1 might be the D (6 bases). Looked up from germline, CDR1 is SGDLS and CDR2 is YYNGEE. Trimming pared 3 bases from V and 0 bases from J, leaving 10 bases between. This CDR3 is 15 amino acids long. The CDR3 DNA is TGTGCCAGCAGCGAACAGGGCGCTAGCAATCAGCCCCAGCATTTT. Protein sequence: CASSEQGASNQPQHF.

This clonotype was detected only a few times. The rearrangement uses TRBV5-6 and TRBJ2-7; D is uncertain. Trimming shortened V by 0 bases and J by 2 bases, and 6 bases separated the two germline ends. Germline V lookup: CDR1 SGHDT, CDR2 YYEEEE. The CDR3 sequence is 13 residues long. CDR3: CASSLAYAYEQYF. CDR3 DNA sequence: TGTGCCAGCAGCTTGGCCTACGCCTACGAGCAGTACTTC.

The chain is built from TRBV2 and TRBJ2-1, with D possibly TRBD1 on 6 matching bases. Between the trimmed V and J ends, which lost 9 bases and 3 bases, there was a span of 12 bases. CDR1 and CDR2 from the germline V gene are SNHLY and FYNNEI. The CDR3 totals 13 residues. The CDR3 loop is CASTGTFYNEQFF. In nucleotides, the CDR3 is TGTGCCAGTACCGGGACATTCTACAATGAGCAGTTCTTC.

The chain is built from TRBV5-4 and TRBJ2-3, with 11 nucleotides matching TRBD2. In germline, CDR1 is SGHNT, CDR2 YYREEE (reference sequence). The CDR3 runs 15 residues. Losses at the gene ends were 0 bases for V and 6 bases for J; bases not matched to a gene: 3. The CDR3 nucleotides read TGTGCCAGCAGCTTGGCACTAGCGGGGGCGGATACGCAGTATTTT. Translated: CASSLALAGADTQYF.

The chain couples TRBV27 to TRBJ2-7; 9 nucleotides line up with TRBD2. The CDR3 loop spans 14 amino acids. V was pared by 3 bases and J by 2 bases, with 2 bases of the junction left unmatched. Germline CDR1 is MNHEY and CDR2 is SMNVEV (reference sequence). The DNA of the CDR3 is TGTGCCAGCAGTTTTGGCGGGAGGGCCTACGAGCAGTACTTC. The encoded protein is CASSFGGRAYEQYF.

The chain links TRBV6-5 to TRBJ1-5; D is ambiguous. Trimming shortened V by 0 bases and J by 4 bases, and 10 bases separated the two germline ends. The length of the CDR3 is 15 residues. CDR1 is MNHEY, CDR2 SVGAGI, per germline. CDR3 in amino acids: CASSYSKQKNQPQHF. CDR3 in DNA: TGTGCCAGCAGTTACTCAAAACAGAAGAATCAGCCCCAGCATTTT.

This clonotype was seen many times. As DNA, the CDR3 is TGTGCCAGCAGCCAGGGACAGGGCATTGAAGCTTTCTTT. Protein sequence: CASSQGQGIEAFF. V is TRBV7-6 and J is TRBJ1-1; the match to TRBD1 covers 9 bases. V trimming: 5 bases; J trimming: 7 bases; junction bases outside the gene matches: 5. The germline CDR1 and CDR2 sequences are SGHVS and FNYEAQ. The CDR3 totals 13 residues.

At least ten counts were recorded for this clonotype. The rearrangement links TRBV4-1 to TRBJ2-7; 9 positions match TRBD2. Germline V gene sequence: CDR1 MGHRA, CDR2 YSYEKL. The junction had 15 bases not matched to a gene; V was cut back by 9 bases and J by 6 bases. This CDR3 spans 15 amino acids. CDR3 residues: CASSRSDSGSAEQYF. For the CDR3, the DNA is TGCGCCAGTTCCCGCTCGGATAGCGGGAGTGCCGAGCAGTACTTC.